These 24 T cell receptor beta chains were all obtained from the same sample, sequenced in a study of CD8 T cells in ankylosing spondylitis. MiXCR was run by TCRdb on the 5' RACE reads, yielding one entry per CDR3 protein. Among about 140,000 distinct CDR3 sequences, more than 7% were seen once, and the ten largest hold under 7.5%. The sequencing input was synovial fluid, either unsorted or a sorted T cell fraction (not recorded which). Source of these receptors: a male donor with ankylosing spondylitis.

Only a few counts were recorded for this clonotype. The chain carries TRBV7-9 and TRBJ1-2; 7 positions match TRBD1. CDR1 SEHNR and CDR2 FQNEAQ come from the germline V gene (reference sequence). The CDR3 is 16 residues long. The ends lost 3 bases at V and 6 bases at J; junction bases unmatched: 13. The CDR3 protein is CASSLAGQQTRNGYTF. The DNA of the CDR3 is TGTGCCAGCAGCTTGGCGGGACAGCAAACCCGAAATGGCTACACCTTC.

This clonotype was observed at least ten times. CDR3 loop: CASSNGQLNENTQYF. The CDR3 nucleotides are TGTGCCAGCAGCAACGGACAGCTCAATGAGAATACGCAGTATTTT. The rearrangement joins TRBV7-9 to TRBJ2-3, with TRBD1 as a possible D gene (6 bases). The CDR3 sequence is 15 residues long. Germline loops: CDR1 SEHNR, CDR2 FQNEAQ (reference sequence). Trimming took 5 bases from V and 7 from J, leaving 19 bases between them.

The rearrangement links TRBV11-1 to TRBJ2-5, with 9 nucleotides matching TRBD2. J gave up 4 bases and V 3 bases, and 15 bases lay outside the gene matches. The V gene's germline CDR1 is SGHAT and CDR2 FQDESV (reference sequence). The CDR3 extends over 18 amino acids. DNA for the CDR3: TGTGCCAGCAGCTTTAAAACGGGCCTAGCGGGAATAGGAGAGACCCAGTACTTC. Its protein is CASSFKTGLAGIGETQYF.

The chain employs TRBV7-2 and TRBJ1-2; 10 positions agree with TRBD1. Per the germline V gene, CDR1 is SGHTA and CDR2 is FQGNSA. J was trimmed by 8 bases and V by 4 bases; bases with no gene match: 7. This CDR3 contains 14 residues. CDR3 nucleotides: TGTGCCAGCAGCTCTAGACAGGGGGCGGAAGGCTACACCTTC. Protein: CASSSRQGAEGYTF.

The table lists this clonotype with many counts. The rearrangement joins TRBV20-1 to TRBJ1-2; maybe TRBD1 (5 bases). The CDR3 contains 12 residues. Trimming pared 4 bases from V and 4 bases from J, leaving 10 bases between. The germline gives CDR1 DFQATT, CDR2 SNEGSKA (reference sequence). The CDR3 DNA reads TGCAGTGCTACGGGGGGGTTCTATGGCTACACCTTC. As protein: CSATGGFYGYTF.

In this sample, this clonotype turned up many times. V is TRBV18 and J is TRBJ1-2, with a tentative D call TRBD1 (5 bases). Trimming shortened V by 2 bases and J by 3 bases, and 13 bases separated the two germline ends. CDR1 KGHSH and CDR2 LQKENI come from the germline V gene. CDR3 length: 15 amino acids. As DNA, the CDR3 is TGTGCCAGCTCACCATCCGGCGGGACGCACTATGGCTACACCTTC. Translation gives CASSPSGGTHYGYTF.

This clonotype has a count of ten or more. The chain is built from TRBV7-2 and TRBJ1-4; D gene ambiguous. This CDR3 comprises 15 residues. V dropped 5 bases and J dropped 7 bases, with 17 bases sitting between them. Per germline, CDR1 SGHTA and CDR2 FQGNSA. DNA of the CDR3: TGTGCCAGCAGCCCCTCAACACTTGAGTCTGAAAAACTGTTTTTT. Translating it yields CASSPSTLESEKLFF.

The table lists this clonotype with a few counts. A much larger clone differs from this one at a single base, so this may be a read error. CDR3 protein: CACSQDLGLAVYNEQFF. The CDR3 DNA reads as TGTGCCTGCAGCCAAGATTTAGGCCTAGCGGTTTACAATGAGCAGTTCTTC. V usage is TRBV3-1 and J usage is TRBJ2-1; 7 nucleotides agree with TRBD2. This CDR3 spans 17 amino acids. The germline V gene encodes CDR1 LGHDT and CDR2 YNNKEL (reference sequence).

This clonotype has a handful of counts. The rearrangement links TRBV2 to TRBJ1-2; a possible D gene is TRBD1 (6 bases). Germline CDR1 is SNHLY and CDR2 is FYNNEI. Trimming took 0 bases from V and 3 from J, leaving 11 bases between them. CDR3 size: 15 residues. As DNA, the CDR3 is TGTGCCAGCAGTGAAGCTAGGGGGGATTACTATGGCTACACCTTC. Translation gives CASSEARGDYYGYTF. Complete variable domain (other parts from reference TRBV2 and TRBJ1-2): EPEVTQTPSHQVTQMGQEVILRCVPISNHLYFYWYRQILGQKVEFLVSFYNNEISEKSEIFDDQFSVERPDGSNFTLKIRSTKLEDSAMYFCASSEARGDYYGYTFGSGTRLTVV.

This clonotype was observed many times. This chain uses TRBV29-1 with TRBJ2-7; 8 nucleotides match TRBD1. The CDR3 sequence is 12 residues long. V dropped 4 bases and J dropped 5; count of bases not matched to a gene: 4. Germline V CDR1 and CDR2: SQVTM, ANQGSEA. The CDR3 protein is CSVADRGDEQYF. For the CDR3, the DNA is TGCAGCGTTGCAGACAGGGGAGACGAGCAGTACTTC.

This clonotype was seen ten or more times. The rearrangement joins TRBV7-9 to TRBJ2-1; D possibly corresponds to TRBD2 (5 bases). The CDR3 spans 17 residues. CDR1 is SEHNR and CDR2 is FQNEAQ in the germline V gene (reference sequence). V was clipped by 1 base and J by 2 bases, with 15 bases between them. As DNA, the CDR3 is TGTGCCAGCAGCTTAGGGCTGACTAAAACAACCTACAATGAGCAGTTCTTC. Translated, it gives CASSLGLTKTTYNEQFF.

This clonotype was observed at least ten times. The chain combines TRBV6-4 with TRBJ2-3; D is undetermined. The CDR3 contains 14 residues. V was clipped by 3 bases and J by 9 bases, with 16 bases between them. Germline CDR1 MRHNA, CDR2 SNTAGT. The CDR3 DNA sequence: TGTGCCAGCAGTGAGGGCCTGACCACCGGGACGCAGTATTTT. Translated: CASSEGLTTGTQYF.

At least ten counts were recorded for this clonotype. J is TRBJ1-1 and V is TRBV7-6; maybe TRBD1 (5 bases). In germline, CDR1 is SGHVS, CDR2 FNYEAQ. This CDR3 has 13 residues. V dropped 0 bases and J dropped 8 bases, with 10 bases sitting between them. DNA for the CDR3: TGTGCCAGCAGCTTAGCACAGGCCGCCGAAGCTTTCTTT. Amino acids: CASSLAQAAEAFF.

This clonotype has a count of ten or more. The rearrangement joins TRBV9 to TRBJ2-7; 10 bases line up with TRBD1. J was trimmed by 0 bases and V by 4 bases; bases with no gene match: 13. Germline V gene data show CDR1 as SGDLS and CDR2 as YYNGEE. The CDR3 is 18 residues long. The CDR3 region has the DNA TGTGCCAGCAGCCCTCAGCCCCCGGGACAGGGGTACTCCTACGAGCAGTACTTC. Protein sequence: CASSPQPPGQGYSYEQYF.

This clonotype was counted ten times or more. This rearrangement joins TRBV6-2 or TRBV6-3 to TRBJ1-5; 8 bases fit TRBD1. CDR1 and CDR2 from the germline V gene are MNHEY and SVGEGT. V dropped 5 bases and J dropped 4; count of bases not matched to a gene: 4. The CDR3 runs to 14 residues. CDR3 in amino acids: CASSLTGGNQPQHF. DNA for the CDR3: TGTGCCAGCAGTCTTACAGGGGGGAATCAGCCCCAGCATTTT.

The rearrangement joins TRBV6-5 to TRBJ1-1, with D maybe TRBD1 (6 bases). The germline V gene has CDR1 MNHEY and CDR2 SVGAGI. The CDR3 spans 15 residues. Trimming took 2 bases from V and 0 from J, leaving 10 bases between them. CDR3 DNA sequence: TGTGCCAGCAGTTACCTGGACAGCCTGAACACTGAAGCTTTCTTT. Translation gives CASSYLDSLNTEAFF.

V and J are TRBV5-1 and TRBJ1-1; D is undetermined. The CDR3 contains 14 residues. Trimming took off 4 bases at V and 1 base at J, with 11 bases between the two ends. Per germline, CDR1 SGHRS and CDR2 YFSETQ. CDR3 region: CASSRTAQNTEAFF. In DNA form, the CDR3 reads TGCGCCAGCAGCCGAACTGCCCAGAACACTGAAGCTTTCTTT.

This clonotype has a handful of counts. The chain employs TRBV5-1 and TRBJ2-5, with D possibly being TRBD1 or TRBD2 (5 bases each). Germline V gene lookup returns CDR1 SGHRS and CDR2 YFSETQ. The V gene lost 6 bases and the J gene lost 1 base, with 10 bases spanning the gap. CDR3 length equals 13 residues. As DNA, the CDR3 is TGCGCCAGCACAATGGGACCCCAAGAGACCCAGTACTTC. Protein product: CASTMGPQETQYF.

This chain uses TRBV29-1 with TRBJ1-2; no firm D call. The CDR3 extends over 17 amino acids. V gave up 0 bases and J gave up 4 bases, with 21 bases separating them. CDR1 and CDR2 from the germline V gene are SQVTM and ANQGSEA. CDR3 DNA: TGCAGCGTTGAAGACCCTAGCGGGCCTCTATCTTTCTATGGCTACACCTTC. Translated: CSVEDPSGPLSFYGYTF.

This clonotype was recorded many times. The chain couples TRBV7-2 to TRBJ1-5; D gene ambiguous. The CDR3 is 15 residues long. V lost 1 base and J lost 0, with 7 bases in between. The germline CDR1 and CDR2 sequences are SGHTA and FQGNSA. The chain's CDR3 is CASSLGGFSNQPQHF. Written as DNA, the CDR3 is TGTGCCAGCAGCTTAGGAGGGTTTAGCAATCAGCCCCAGCATTTT.

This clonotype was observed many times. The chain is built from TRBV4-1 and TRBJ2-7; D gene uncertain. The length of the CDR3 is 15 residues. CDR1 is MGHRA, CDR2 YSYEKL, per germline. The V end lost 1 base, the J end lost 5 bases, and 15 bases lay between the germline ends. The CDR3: CASSQARATPDEQYF. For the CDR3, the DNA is TGCGCCAGCAGCCAAGCACGCGCGACGCCCGACGAGCAGTACTTC.

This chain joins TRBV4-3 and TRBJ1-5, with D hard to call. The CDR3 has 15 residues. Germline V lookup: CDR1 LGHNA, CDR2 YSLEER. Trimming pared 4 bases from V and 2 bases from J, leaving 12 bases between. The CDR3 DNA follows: TGCGCCAGCAGCCGTACATTCGGGGGCAATCAGCCCCAGCATTTT. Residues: CASSRTFGGNQPQHF.

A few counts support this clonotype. As DNA, the CDR3 is TGTGCCAGCAGCTGGGGGATTTCGGGGGACGAGCAGTACTTC. Encoded protein: CASSWGISGDEQYF. The rearrangement joins TRBV11-2 to TRBJ2-7; possibly TRBD2 for D (6 bases). The CDR3 has 14 amino acids. The V end was cut by 4 bases, the J end by 5 bases, with 15 bases between. CDR1 and CDR2 (germline): SGHAT, FQNNGV.

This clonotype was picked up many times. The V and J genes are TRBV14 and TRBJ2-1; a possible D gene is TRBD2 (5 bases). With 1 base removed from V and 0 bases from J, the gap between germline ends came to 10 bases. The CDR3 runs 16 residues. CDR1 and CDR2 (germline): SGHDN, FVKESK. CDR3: CASSQVRGSSYNEQFF. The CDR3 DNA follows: TGTGCCAGCAGCCAAGTCCGAGGGAGCTCCTACAATGAGCAGTTCTTC.